This TCR beta chain emerged from a study of blood T cell repertoires in COVID-19. About the study: COVID-19 samples from acute and convalescent phases originated in the United States, Italy and Spain. Sources were T cells, B-cell-depleted T cells, or PBMCs; the material itself was cDNA or gDNA.

V lost 7 bases to trimming and J lost 2 bases, with 17 bases between them. CDR3 size: 15 residues. Germline CDR1 LGHDT, CDR2 YNNKEL (reference sequence). This clone has only a few counts. Per the authors' pipeline: Reference gene primer amplification gave nucleated cell count estimates. The method was immunoSEQ multiplex PCR; TCRdb's version includes in-frame clones alone and lacks a portion of them. That table gives V, J and clone size, and the DNA gave D and trimming. The sample has a few hundred thousand clones, approximately 81% seen once. A Seattle source enrolled patients during active infection and followed them longitudinally.

This TCR derives from a woman of 80 years or more with COVID-19, enrolled during active disease. This rearrangement joins TRBV3-1 (or the pseudogene TRBV3-2) to TRBJ1-2; D is ambiguous. Sequenced sample: peripheral blood. CDR3 DNA sequence: TGTGCCAGCACCGATCAATATACACCAAACTATGGCTACACCTTC. This sequence encodes CASTDQYTPNYGYTF.